This entry concerns a single T cell receptor (beta chain). Trimming cost V 8 bases and J 6 bases, with 18 bases left between them. Germline lookup yields CDR1 ENHRY and CDR2 SYGVKD. The CDR3 totals 14 residues. Under the authors' procedure: It was from reference gene primer amplification that nucleated cell counts were estimated. TCRdb's table, derived via immunoSEQ multiplex PCR, lists solely in-frame clones and lacks some. The DNA gave D and trimming, while V, J and clone size come from that table. The data hold 180,000 or so clones, with about nine tenths observed a single time. This specimen comes from a study of blood T cell repertoires in COVID-19. Looking at the study overall: COVID-19 samples, acute and convalescent, were from the United States, Italy and Spain. T cells, B-cell-depleted T cells, or PBMCs supplied cDNA or gDNA.

This receptor was identified in a man aged 40-49 years with acute or convalescent COVID-19. This chain uses TRBV10-3 with TRBJ2-3; D might be TRBD1 (6 bases). Sequences were obtained from peripheral blood. The CDR3 nucleotides are TGTGCCATCGGGGCAGGGGTACACAGTGATACGCAGTATTTT. Residues: CAIGAGVHSDTQYF.